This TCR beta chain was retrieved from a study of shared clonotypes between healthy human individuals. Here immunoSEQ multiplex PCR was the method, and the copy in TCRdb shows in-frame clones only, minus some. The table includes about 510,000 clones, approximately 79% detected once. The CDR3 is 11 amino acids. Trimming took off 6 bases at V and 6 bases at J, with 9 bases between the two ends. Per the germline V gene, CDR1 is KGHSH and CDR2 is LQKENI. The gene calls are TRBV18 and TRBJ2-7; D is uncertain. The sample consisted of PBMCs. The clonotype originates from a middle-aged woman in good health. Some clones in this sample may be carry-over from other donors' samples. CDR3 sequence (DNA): TGTGCCAGCTCCCTACTCGGCGAGCAGTACTTC. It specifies CASSLLGEQYF. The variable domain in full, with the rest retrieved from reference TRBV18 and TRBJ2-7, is NAGVMQNPRHLVRRRGQEARLRCSPMKGHSHVYWYRQLPEEGLKFMVYLQKENIIDESGMPKERFSAEFPKEGPSILRIQQVVRGDSAAYFCASSLLGEQYFGPGTRLTVT.